A single sample gave rise to the 18 T cell receptor beta chains below, sequenced in a study of identical twins. One entry per CDR3 protein, called by TCRdb with MiXCR from the 5' RACE reads. The data contain around 550,000 distinct CDR3 sequences, roughly 15% of them singletons. The same data also went into a second study, on yellow fever vaccine responses in identical twins.

The source material was CD4+ T cells sorted from blood. All receptors come from a woman in her late teens or twenties in good health.

This clonotype has a handful of counts. The rearrangement links TRBV12-3 or TRBV12-4 to TRBJ2-5; TRBD1 is a possible D gene (6 bases). This CDR3 is built from 14 residues. V lost 3 bases and J lost 1, with 9 bases in between. The CDR3 DNA follows: TGTGCCAGCAGTTTTTGGGGGCCCCAAGAGACCCAGTACTTC. Protein: CASSFWGPQETQYF.

This rearrangement joins TRBV6-6 to TRBJ2-7; D is unclear. Germline V gene data show CDR1 as MNHNY and CDR2 as SVGAGI (reference sequence). The CDR3 is 13 amino acids. V lost 6 bases to trimming and J lost 4 bases, with 13 bases between them. In nucleotides, the CDR3 is TGTGCCAGCAGCTCGACACAAACTTACGAGCAGTACGTC. Its translation is CASSSTQTYEQYV.

V usage is TRBV6-5 and J usage is TRBJ2-1, with TRBD2 matching over 8 bases. With 2 bases clipped from V and 1 base from J, the junction kept 7 bases outside the gene matches. Germline V gene data show CDR1 as MNHEY and CDR2 as SVGAGI. The CDR3 extends over 17 amino acids. In nucleotides, the CDR3 is TGTGCCAGCAGTTACGGTGTAGCGGGAAAATCCTACAATGAGCAGTTCTTC. This gives the protein CASSYGVAGKSYNEQFF.

V and J are TRBV6-4 and TRBJ1-2; no reliable D call. The V end was cut by 2 bases, the J end by 4 bases, with 11 bases between. There are 14 residues in the CDR3. Germline V gene data show CDR1 as MRHNA and CDR2 as SNTAGT. In DNA form, the CDR3 reads TGTGCCAGCAGTGACGACGTCTCGGGCTATGGCTACACCTTC. Its translation is CASSDDVSGYGYTF.

This clonotype was seen a handful of times. The rearrangement joins TRBV7-9 to TRBJ2-3; TRBD2 matches at 13 bases. CDR3 length: 15 amino acids. The junction had 5 bases not matched to a gene; V was cut back by 5 bases and J by 6 bases. Germline V lookup: CDR1 SEHNR, CDR2 FQNEAQ (reference sequence). CDR3 region: CASSLTLAGGDTQYF. The DNA of the CDR3 is TGTGCCAGCAGCCTAACACTAGCGGGAGGGGATACGCAGTATTTT.

In this sample, this clonotype turned up many times. The rearrangement joins TRBV10-3 to TRBJ1-3; D is uncertain. The length of the CDR3 is 12 residues. Trimming stripped 4 bases from V and 8 bases from J, with 9 bases between. Germline V CDR1 and CDR2: ENHRY, SYGVKD. In DNA, the CDR3 is TGTGCCATCAGTGGTACGACGGACACCATATATTTT. It yields the protein CAISGTTDTIYF.

This clonotype came up a few times. The V and J genes are TRBV6-2 or TRBV6-3 and TRBJ2-1; 7 bases agree with TRBD2. Germline trimming cut 7 bases from V and 7 bases from J; bases unmatched to any gene: 10. CDR1 and CDR2 from the germline V gene are MNHEY and SVGEGT. The CDR3 runs to 14 residues. In DNA form, the CDR3 reads TGTGCCAGCACCTTCCTATCGGGGGGAAATGAGCAGTTCTTC. This translates into CASTFLSGGNEQFF.

The rearrangement links TRBV28 to TRBJ2-3, with 13 bases matching TRBD2. After removal of 10 bases from V and 6 bases from J, the junction contained 7 bases not matched to a gene. This CDR3 is built from 14 residues. Germline CDR1 is MDHEN and CDR2 is SYDVKM. The CDR3 loop reads CATLGLAGWDTQYF. CDR3 DNA sequence: TGTGCCACCCTGGGACTAGCGGGATGGGATACGCAGTATTTT. Together with reference TRBV28 and TRBJ2-3, the CDR3 gives the full variable domain: DVKVTQSSRYLVKRTGEKVFLECVQDMDHENMFWYRQDPGLGLRLIYFSYDVKMKEKGDIPEGYSVSREKKERFSLILESASTNQTSMYLCATLGLAGWDTQYFGPGTRLTVL.

In its sample, this clonotype was seen a few times. This chain uses TRBV11-2 with TRBJ2-1; 8 nucleotides line up with TRBD2. The CDR3 has 18 amino acids. Looked up from germline, CDR1 is SGHAT and CDR2 is FQNNGV. Trimming cost V 1 base and J 4 bases; bases outside gene matches: 12. The CDR3: CASSLVGGLGSNYNEQFF. The DNA of the CDR3 is TGTGCCAGCAGCTTAGTTGGGGGACTAGGAAGCAATTACAATGAGCAGTTCTTC.

This clonotype was counted between two and nine times. The rearrangement uses TRBV3-1 and TRBJ2-7, with 7 bases identical to TRBD2. CDR3 size: 14 residues. V shed 9 bases and J 7 bases; nucleotides not matched to a gene: 15. CDR1 is LGHDT and CDR2 is YNNKEL in the germline V gene (reference sequence). CDR3 in DNA: TGTGCCAGTAGCAGATGGTCAGCCGGGGGGGAGCAGTACTTC. Encoded protein: CASSRWSAGGEQYF.

The CDR3 DNA is TGCGCCAGCAGCGAAACAGGGAACAAAAACATTCAGTACTTC. It codes for CASSETGNKNIQYF. The chain employs TRBV10-2 and TRBJ2-4; a possible D gene is TRBD1 (6 bases). Per the germline V gene, CDR1 is WSHSY and CDR2 is SAAADI. V was shortened by 6 bases and J by 3 bases, with 12 bases between the two germline ends. There are 14 residues in the CDR3.

This clonotype has only a few counts. The DNA of the CDR3 is TGTGCCAGCAGTTTATTGCCGGGGAGCACAGATACGCAGTATTTT. Translating gives CASSLLPGSTDTQYF. The chain combines TRBV28 with TRBJ2-3, with a tentative D call TRBD2 (5 bases). CDR1 is MDHEN, CDR2 SYDVKM, per germline. The CDR3 contains 15 residues. Deletions cut 1 base from V and 0 bases from J, with 8 bases between.

This clonotype was seen more than once but under ten times. The chain links TRBV20-1 to TRBJ2-1; 13 bases line up with TRBD2. The germline gives CDR1 DFQATT, CDR2 SNEGSKA (reference sequence). The CDR3 extends over 16 amino acids. The junction had 7 bases not matched to a gene; V was cut back by 1 base and J by 7 bases. The CDR3 protein is CSARATSGRAGNEQFF. The CDR3 DNA reads TGCAGTGCTAGAGCAACTAGCGGGAGGGCGGGGAATGAGCAGTTCTTC.

This chain connects TRBV4-1 to TRBJ2-4, with TRBD2 matching 10 bases. With V trimmed by 6 bases and J by 2 bases, 10 bases remained unmatched. The CDR3 sequence is 17 residues long. Germline CDR1 reads MGHRA; CDR2 reads YSYEKL. CDR3 DNA: TGCGCCAGCAGACCAAATTGGACTAGCGGTCCCAAAAACATTCAGTACTTC. Protein sequence: CASRPNWTSGPKNIQYF.

The chain has TRBV20-1 and TRBJ2-1; 7 nucleotides line up with TRBD1. The CDR3 has 16 residues. Per the germline V gene, CDR1 is DFQATT and CDR2 is SNEGSKA (reference sequence). V lost 6 bases and J lost 4; bases outside the gene matches: 15. The CDR3 DNA reads TGCAGTGCCCACCCCCCTCGGGACAGAAATTACAATGAGCAGTTCTTC. It translates to CSAHPPRDRNYNEQFF.

The rearrangement joins TRBV29-1 to TRBJ2-7; TRBD2 matches 13 bases. The junction had 7 bases not matched to a gene; V was cut back by 1 base and J by 7 bases. The CDR3 contains 15 residues. In germline, CDR1 is SQVTM, CDR2 ANQGSEA. The CDR3 sequence is CSVEGTSGRSNEQYF. CDR3 in DNA: TGCAGCGTTGAAGGGACTAGCGGGAGATCGAATGAGCAGTACTTC.

The chain uses TRBV12-3 or TRBV12-4 and TRBJ1-6; D unresolved. There are 14 residues in the CDR3. Trimming left V 2 bases short and J 7 bases short, with 9 bases between. Here the CDR3 DNA reads TGTGCCAGCAGTTTACGGGCCGTGAATTCACCCCTCCACTTT. Protein sequence: CASSLRAVNSPLHF.

Only a few counts were recorded for this clonotype. The chain links TRBV10-3 to TRBJ1-2; the match to TRBD1 covers 11 bases. The germline V gene encodes CDR1 ENHRY and CDR2 SYGVKD. This CDR3 is 15 amino acids long. Germline trimming cut 5 bases from V and 5 bases from J; bases unmatched to any gene: 7. The CDR3 DNA is TGTGCCATCAGTACCGGGACAGGGGGGGATTATGGCTACACCTTC. Protein: CAISTGTGGDYGYTF.